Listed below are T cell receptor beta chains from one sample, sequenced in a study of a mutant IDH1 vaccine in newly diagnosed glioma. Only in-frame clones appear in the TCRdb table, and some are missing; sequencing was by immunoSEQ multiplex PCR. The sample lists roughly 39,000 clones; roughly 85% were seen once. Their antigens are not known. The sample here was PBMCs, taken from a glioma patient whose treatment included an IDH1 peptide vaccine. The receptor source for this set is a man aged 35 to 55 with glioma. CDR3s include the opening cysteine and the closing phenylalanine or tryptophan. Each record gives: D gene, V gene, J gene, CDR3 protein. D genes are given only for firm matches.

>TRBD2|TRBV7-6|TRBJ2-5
CASSSGTSGRAETQYF
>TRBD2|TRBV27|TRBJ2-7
CDHFRTSGTYEQYF
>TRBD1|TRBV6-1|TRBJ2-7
CASSGGQGPYEQYF
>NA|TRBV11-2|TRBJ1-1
CASRPNGGTEAFF
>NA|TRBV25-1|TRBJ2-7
CASKSGAGYEQYF
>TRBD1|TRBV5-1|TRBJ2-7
CASSPDRAGSYEQYF
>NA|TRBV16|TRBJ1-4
CASSQNTVGTNEKLFF
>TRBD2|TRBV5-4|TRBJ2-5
CASSLREGQETQYF
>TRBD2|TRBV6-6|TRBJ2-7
CASSYPLGEGSYEQYF
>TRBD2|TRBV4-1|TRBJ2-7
CASKGKELAGSYEQYF
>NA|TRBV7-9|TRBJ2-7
CASSPILLTTHEQYF
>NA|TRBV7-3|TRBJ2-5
CASSFAGETQYF
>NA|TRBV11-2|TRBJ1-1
CASSFTAGMNTEAFF
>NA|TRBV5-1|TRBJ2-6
CASTQRSGANVLTF
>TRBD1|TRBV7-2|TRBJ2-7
CASSSQTGGSYEQYF
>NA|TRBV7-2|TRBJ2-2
CASSLVRSRLGYSGELFF
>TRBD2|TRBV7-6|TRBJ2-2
CASSFSGRAFTGELFF
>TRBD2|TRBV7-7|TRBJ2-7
CASSLSSSGSYEQYF
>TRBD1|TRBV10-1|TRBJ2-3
CASSGTGGTDTQYF
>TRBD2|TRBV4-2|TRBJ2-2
CASSTRTSGRAGELFF
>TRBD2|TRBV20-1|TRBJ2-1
CSASGGNEQFF
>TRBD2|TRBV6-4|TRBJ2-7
CASSAASGVGEQYF
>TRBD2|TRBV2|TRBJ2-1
CASSEAGGGSSYNEQFF
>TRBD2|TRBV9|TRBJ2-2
CASSVSVGEGTGELFF
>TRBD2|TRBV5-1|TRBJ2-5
CASSGGTSHLETQYF
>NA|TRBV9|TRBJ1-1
CASSPFGQPFTEAFF
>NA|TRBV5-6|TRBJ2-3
CATQTGSSTDTQYF
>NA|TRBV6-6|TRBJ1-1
CASSYLGETEAFF
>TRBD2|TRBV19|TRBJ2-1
CASSKAREPWDEQFF
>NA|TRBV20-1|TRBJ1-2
CSAARQAFTF
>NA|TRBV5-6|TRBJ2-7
CASSWTDYEQYF
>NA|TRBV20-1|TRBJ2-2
CSAALLGELFF
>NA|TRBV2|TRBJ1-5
CASSRTTQLGGSNQPQHF
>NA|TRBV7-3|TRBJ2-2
CASSLLSGSTGTGELFF
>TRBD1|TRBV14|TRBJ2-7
CASSQVSRGLSYEQYF
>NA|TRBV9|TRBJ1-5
CASSVGPTSNQPQHF
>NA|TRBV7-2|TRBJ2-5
CASRLKPGAPEETQYF
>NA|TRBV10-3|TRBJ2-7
CAISVSSVGTYEQYF
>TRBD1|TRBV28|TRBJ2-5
CASGGQGYETQYF
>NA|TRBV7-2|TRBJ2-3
CASSGWTADTQYF
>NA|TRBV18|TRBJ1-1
CASSPATGTYTEAFF
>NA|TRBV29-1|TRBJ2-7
CSVGIAHDEQYF
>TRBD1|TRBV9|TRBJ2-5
CASSPTGDRGSEQYF
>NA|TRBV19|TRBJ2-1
CASTQRGYLNEQFF
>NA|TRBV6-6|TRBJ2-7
CASSYSMRGDEQYF